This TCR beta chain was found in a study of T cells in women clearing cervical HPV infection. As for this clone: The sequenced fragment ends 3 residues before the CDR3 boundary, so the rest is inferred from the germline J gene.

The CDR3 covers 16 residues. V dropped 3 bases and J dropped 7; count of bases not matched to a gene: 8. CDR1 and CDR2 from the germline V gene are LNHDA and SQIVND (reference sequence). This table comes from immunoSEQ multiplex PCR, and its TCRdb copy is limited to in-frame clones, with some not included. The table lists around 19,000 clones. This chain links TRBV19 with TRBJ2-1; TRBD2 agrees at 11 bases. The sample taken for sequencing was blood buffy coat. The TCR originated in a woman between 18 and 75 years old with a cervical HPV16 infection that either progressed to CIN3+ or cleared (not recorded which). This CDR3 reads CASSIITSGGGNEQFF. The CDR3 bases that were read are TGTGCCAGTAGTATCATTACTAGCGGGGGAGGGAATGAG.